This T cell receptor beta chain was captured by sequencing in a study of glioma-infiltrating T cells after dendritic cell vaccination. Study-wide context: Three intradermal dendritic cell vaccine injections were given every two weeks. Study conclusions and caveats: Patients with more pretreatment TILs had longer time to progression and survival.

V lost 0 bases and J 1 base, leaving 10 bases between the germline ends. Germline V gene lookup returns CDR1 SGHRS and CDR2 YFSETQ. This CDR3 is 15 amino acids long. Some clones are missing from TCRdb's copy, which holds only in-frame ones; the method was immunoSEQ multiplex PCR. The sample shows 65,000 or so clones, approximately 86% of them seen only once. Concerning this clone: The antigen remains undetermined. Other DNA sequences of this sample code for an identical CDR3.

Time point noted: after dendritic cell vaccination, including at tumor progression/relapse. The source of this sequence is a human donor with glioblastoma. V usage is TRBV5-1 and J usage is TRBJ1-1; D might be TRBD1 (5 bases). The sequencing used blood, collected after dendritic cell vaccination. CDR3 coding DNA: TGCGCCAGCAGCTTGGGGCAGGGAGGGAACACTGAAGCTTTCTTT. Translation gives CASSLGQGGNTEAFF. The whole variable domain, remainder taken from reference TRBV5-1 and TRBJ1-1, is KAGVTQTPRYLIKTRGQQVTLSCSPISGHRSVSWYQQTPGQGLQFLFEYFSETQRNKGNFPGRFSGRQFSNSRSEMNVSTLELGDSALYLCASSLGQGGNTEAFFGQGTRLTVV.